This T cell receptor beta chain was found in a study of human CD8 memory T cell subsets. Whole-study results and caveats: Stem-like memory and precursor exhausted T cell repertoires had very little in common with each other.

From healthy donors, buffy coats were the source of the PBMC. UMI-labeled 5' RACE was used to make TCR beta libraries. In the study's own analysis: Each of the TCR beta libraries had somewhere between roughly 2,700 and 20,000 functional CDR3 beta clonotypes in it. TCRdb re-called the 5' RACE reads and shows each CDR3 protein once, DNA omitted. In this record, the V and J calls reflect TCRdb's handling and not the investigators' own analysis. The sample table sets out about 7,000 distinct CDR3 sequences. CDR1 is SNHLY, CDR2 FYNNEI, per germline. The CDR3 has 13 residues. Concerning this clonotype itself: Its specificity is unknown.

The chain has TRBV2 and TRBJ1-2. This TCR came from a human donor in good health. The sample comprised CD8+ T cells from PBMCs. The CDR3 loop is CASSDGESFGYTF.